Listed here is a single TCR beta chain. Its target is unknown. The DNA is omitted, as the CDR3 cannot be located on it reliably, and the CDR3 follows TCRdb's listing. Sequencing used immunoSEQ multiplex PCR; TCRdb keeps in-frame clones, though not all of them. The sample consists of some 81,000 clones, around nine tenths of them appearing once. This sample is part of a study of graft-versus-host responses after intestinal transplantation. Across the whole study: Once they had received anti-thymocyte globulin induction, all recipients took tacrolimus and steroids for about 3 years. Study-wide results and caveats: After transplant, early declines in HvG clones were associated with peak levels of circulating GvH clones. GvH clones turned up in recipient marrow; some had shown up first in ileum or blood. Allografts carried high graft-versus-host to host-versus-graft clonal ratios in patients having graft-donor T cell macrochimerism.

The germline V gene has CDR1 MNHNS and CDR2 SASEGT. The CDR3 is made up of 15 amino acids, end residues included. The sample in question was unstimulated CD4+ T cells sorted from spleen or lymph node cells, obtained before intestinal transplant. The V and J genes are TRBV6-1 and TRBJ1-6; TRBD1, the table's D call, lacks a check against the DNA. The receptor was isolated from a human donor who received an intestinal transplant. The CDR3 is CASSFFGQSHSPLHF.